In its sample, the clone carrying this T cell receptor beta chain was seen a few times. This sample stems from a study of T cells in Graves' hyperthyroidism and ophthalmopathy. Exclusion of patients followed from uncontrolled infection, other autoimmune disease, pregnancy or lactation. Looked up from germline, CDR1 is SGHTA and CDR2 is FQGNSA. V lost 0 bases, J lost 4 bases, and 13 bases lay in between. CDR3 size: 15 residues. Amplification of TCR beta CDR3 regions was performed using RNA transcripts as template. When the TCR CDR3 underwent first-round RT-PCR, the HTBI primer set was used. Via MiXCR, TCRdb re-called the multiplex PCR reads, giving one row per CDR3 protein. The repertoire has some 370,000 distinct CDR3 sequences, more than 13% of them found once; the top ten carry over 25%.

Specimen: blood. This TCR derives from a man in his fifties or sixties with Graves' ophthalmopathy. The genes are TRBV7-2 and TRBJ2-7; D could derive from TRBD1 or TRBD2 (6 bases each). CDR3 loop: CASSLAYGGGYEQYF. The CDR3 DNA reads TGTGCCAGCAGCTTAGCGTACGGGGGCGGATACGAGCAGTACTTC.